The entry below describes one TCR beta chain. Its antigen is currently unknown. The sample's treatment: roughly 11-day PBMC culture with coronavirus spike peptide pools or control peptides (ViraFEST assay). Expansion of antigen-specific T cells with peptide pools by ViraFEST preceded sequencing of TCRs. Deletions cut 3 bases from V and 3 bases from J, with 10 bases between. Germline CDR1 SGDLS, CDR2 YYNGEE. This CDR3 region has 14 residues. The Oncomine TCR Beta short-read assay generated sequence data from the DNA of cultured CD4+ T cells. TCRdb analysed the PCR reads with MiXCR anew, one entry per CDR3 protein. The sample records some 14,000 distinct CDR3 sequences, about 31% being singletons. This specimen belongs to a study of vaccination and CD4 T cells after COVID-19. About the study: Control cultures received a CEFX pool, an HIV-1 Nef pool, or no peptide.

The rearrangement links TRBV9 to TRBJ1-5; D perhaps matches TRBD1 (6 bases). The receptor comes from a human donor with COVID-19. Sequencing used cultured CD4+ T cells from blood. CDR3 sequence (DNA): TGTGCCAGCAGCGGAGGACAGCTCAATCAGCCCCAGCATTTT. It codes for CASSGGQLNQPQHF.